What follows are 31 T cell receptor beta chains derived from one specimen sequenced in a study of T cells after posttransplantation cyclophosphamide (dated by TCRdb to about 2016). The protocol used for the library was the immunoSEQ multiplex PCR assay. TCRdb carries this immuneACCESS record with in-frame sequences only. Its versions omit some clonotypes, under half of them owing to an unresolved V gene in the studies checked, with the rest unexplained. Counted in this sample were 15,000 to 20,000 clones; roughly nine tenths of them appeared once. The top ten clones comprise 5.5% to 7.5% of the sample. The treatment or condition label, as the study defines it: high-dose cyclophosphamide on days +3 and +4 as single-agent GVHD prophylaxis. Busulfan and fludarabine conditioning, a related or unrelated marrow graft, and cyclophosphamide on days +3 and +4 were given to PTCy patients. Sequenced here: PBMCs, sampled after allogeneic stem cell transplant with posttransplant cyclophosphamide. All receptors come from a female patient in her 40s who received an allogeneic stem cell transplant from a related donor, was CMV-positive, and had no GVHD. In patients who had a transplant, some T cells may come from the graft donor.

This sequence joins TRBV5-1 and TRBJ2-7; possibly TRBD1 for D (6 bases). This CDR3 has 13 amino acids. Germline-derived CDR1 and CDR2 are SGHRS and YFSETQ. V was pared by 0 bases and J by 6 bases, with 10 bases between. The CDR3 DNA reads as TGCGCCAGCAGCTTGGACAGGGTGGGCGAGCAGTACTTC. Translated: CASSLDRVGEQYF.

V and J are TRBV9 and TRBJ2-1; 7 positions match TRBD1. CDR1 SGDLS and CDR2 YYNGEE come from the germline V gene. The CDR3 runs to 16 residues. J was trimmed by 3 bases and V by 0 bases; bases with no gene match: 6. In nucleotides, the CDR3 is TGTGCCAGCAGCGTAGCCTGGGACAGTATCTACAATGAGCAGTTCTTC. It translates to CASSVAWDSIYNEQFF.

J is TRBJ2-7 and V is TRBV4-2; the match to TRBD1 covers 9 bases. Germline CDR1 is LGHNA and CDR2 is YNFKEQ. The CDR3 runs to 15 residues. V lost 1 base to trimming and J lost 2 bases; unmatched junction nucleotides: 3. CDR3 loop: CASSQAGTGTYEQYF. The CDR3 nucleotides read TGTGCCAGCAGCCAAGCAGGGACAGGGACCTACGAGCAGTACTTC.

The V and J genes are TRBV28 and TRBJ1-1; 8 nucleotides agree with TRBD1. The germline CDR1 and CDR2 sequences are MDHEN and SYDVKM. Unmatched junction bases numbered 10, after V lost 5 bases and J lost 5 bases. This CDR3 has 15 amino acids. The CDR3 reads CASSAPGTGGTEAFF. The CDR3, as DNA: TGTGCCAGCAGTGCCCCCGGGACAGGAGGGACTGAAGCTTTCTTT.

With respect to this clone: Mismatch with germline at one junction end may stem from a read error. The sample carries other DNA sequences with the same CDR3. The rearrangement links TRBV7-3 to TRBJ2-2; 7 nucleotides agree with TRBD1. The germline V gene encodes CDR1 SGHTA and CDR2 FQGTGA. This CDR3 is built from 14 residues. DNA of the CDR3: TGTGCCAGCAGCTCGGGACAGAACACCGGGGAGCTGTTTTTC. Protein: CASSSGQNTGELFF.

This chain links TRBV5-6 with TRBJ1-5, with D possibly TRBD1 on 5 matching bases. Germline lookup yields CDR1 SGHDT and CDR2 YYEEEE. The CDR3 has 14 residues. Trimming left V 2 bases short and J 2 bases short, with 8 bases between. CDR3 sequence reads: CASSFRGGNQPQHF. The CDR3 nucleotides read TGTGCCAGCAGCTTTCGGGGGGGCAATCAGCCCCAGCATTTT.

The chain links TRBV5-8 to TRBJ1-1, with a possible D match to TRBD1 (6 bases). V lost 0 bases and J 6 bases, leaving 15 bases between the germline ends. Germline CDR1 SGHTS, CDR2 YDEGEE. This CDR3 is 15 amino acids long. CDR3 nucleotides: TGTGCCAGCAGCTTGGCCAGGGGAGGGCACGCTGAAGCTTTCTTT. Amino acids: CASSLARGGHAEAFF.

CDR3: CAWSVPGPSYEQYF. In DNA, the CDR3 is TGTGCCTGGAGTGTCCCTGGGCCCTCCTACGAGCAGTACTTC. This rearrangement joins TRBV30 to TRBJ2-7, with D uncertain. Germline V lookup: CDR1 GTSNPN, CDR2 SVGIG (reference sequence). Trimming removed 0 bases from V and 0 bases from J, with 9 bases in between. The CDR3 has 14 amino acids.

J is TRBJ2-3 and V is TRBV4-3; D is possibly TRBD2 (5 bases). V lost 1 base and J 0 bases, leaving 11 bases between the germline ends. CDR1 LGHNA and CDR2 YSLEER come from the germline V gene. This CDR3 comprises 16 residues. The CDR3 DNA reads TGCGCCAGCAGCCAAGGGATGAGAGGGAGCACAGATACGCAGTATTTT. Its translation: CASSQGMRGSTDTQYF.

The V and J genes are TRBV28 and TRBJ1-1; D perhaps matches TRBD1 (6 bases). Trimming stripped 5 bases from V and 0 bases from J, with 13 bases between. This CDR3 spans 15 amino acids. Germline V gives CDR1 MDHEN, CDR2 SYDVKM. Written as DNA, the CDR3 is TGTGCCAGCAGTCCAATTACAGGGATGAACACTGAAGCTTTCTTT. Protein: CASSPITGMNTEAFF.

The chain couples TRBV5-1 to TRBJ2-5, with 8 nucleotides matching TRBD2. Germline loops: CDR1 SGHRS, CDR2 YFSETQ. V shed 0 bases, J shed 5 bases, and the junction held 0 bases outside the gene matches. CDR3 size: 13 residues. The CDR3 sequence: CASSLAGGETQYF. Written as DNA, the CDR3 is TGCGCCAGCAGCTTGGCGGGGGGGGAGACCCAGTACTTC.

The chain combines TRBV28 with TRBJ2-5; possible D gene TRBD2, 6 bases. The CDR3 is 16 residues long. CDR1 and CDR2 (germline): MDHEN, SYDVKM. With 5 bases removed from V and 2 bases from J, the gap between germline ends came to 18 bases. The CDR3 loop reads CASSGGRPSPQETQYF. CDR3 nucleotides: TGTGCCAGCAGTGGAGGGAGGCCATCCCCACAAGAGACCCAGTACTTC.

This chain links TRBV5-1 with TRBJ2-1, with 8 bases aligning to TRBD2. The CDR3 spans 16 residues. The J segment lost 8 bases and the V segment lost 0 bases, leaving 10 bases of the junction unmatched. Germline V lookup: CDR1 SGHRS, CDR2 YFSETQ. CDR3 DNA sequence: TGCGCCAGCAGCTTGGTCCGCAAGACTAGCGTTGATGAGCAGTTCTTC. It translates to CASSLVRKTSVDEQFF.

This chain connects TRBV30 to TRBJ1-6, with 12 bases lining up with TRBD1. V gave up 8 bases and J gave up 11 bases; unmatched junction bases: 7. CDR3 length: 13 amino acids. CDR1 is GTSNPN, CDR2 SVGIG, per germline (reference sequence). CDR3 sequence (DNA): TGTGCCGGGGGACAGGGGGCGAGGACACCCCTCCACTTT. This encodes CAGGQGARTPLHF. Drawing the rest from reference TRBV30 and TRBJ1-6, the complete variable domain is SQTIHQWPATLVQPVGSPLSLECTVEGTSNPNLYWYRQAAGRGLQLLFYSVGIGQISSEVPQNLSASRPQDRQFILSSKKLLLSDSGFYLCAGGQGARTPLHFGNGTRLTVT.

The CDR3 coding sequence is TGTGCCAGCAGCTCCGGACAGCCGAGCTCCTACGAGCAGTACTTC. It translates to CASSSGQPSSYEQYF. The gene calls are TRBV7-8 and TRBJ2-7, with D perhaps matching TRBD1 (6 bases). V was shortened by 4 bases and J by 0 bases, with 13 bases between the two germline ends. Germline CDR1 SGHVS, CDR2 FQNEAQ. This CDR3 is 15 amino acids long.

The V call is TRBV4-1, the J call TRBJ2-4; 8 bases are a match to TRBD1. CDR1 is MGHRA, CDR2 YSYEKL, per germline. After removal of 1 base from V and 6 bases from J, the junction contained 5 bases not matched to a gene. This CDR3 has 15 residues. CDR3 sequence (DNA): TGCGCCAGCAGCCAAGTCGGGACAGGCTTAAACATTCAGTACTTC. Protein product: CASSQVGTGLNIQYF.

This clone showed up just once. This chain uses TRBV28 with TRBJ2-5; D possibly corresponds to TRBD1 (6 bases). The CDR3 is 14 residues long. Trimming removed 6 bases at V and 4 bases at J, with 15 bases between. CDR1 MDHEN and CDR2 SYDVKM come from the germline V gene. CDR3: CASSNQGFGETQYF. Written as DNA, the CDR3 is TGTGCCAGCAGCAATCAGGGGTTTGGAGAGACCCAGTACTTC.

The chain is built from TRBV6-4 and TRBJ2-3; 8 positions agree with TRBD2. Germline-derived CDR1 and CDR2 are MRHNA and SNTAGT. Trimming removed 4 bases from V and 1 base from J; junction bases left unmatched: 4. The length of the CDR3 is 15 residues. Here the CDR3 reads CASSVSGIRTDTQYF. The DNA for the CDR3 is TGTGCCAGCAGTGTTAGCGGGATTCGCACAGATACGCAGTATTTT.

The chain employs TRBV11-2 and TRBJ2-7, with D possibly matching TRBD2 (6 bases). Germline V gene sequence: CDR1 SGHAT, CDR2 FQNNGV. The CDR3 sequence is 9 residues long. CDR3 nucleotides: TGTGCCAGCAGCTTAGAGGAGGGTGTC. Translated, it gives CASSLEEGV.

This chain connects TRBV6-6 to TRBJ2-2, with D tentatively TRBD2 (6 bases). From germline, CDR1 is MNHNY and CDR2 SVGAGI (reference sequence). Trimming stripped 7 bases from V and 2 bases from J, with 17 bases between. The CDR3 loop spans 16 amino acids. This CDR3 reads CASKRGAGFNTGELFF. The CDR3 nucleotides are TGTGCCAGCAAACGCGGAGCGGGCTTCAACACCGGGGAGCTGTTTTTT.

This clone was counted a single time. As DNA, the CDR3 is TGTGCCAGCAGCCCCCGGAGTAATGACTACGAGCAGTACTTC. Amino acids: CASSPRSNDYEQYF. V gene TRBV9 combines with J gene TRBJ2-7; D remains unclear. V was pared by 4 bases and J by 3 bases, with 14 bases between. CDR3 length: 14 residues. CDR1 is SGDLS, CDR2 YYNGEE, per germline.

The chain links TRBV19 to TRBJ2-1; possible D gene TRBD1, 7 bases. This CDR3 is built from 14 residues. V was pared by 1 base and J by 6 bases, with 10 bases between. In germline, CDR1 is LNHDA, CDR2 SQIVND (reference sequence). The CDR3, as DNA: TGTGCCAGTAGTATAGGGAGGGGGCCCAATGAGCAGTTCTTC. Its translation is CASSIGRGPNEQFF.

This CDR3 is CASSLWVAGGYNEQFF. The CDR3 bases are TGTGCCAGCAGTTTATGGGTAGCGGGAGGATACAATGAGCAGTTCTTC. The genes are TRBV28 and TRBJ2-1; 10 bases fit TRBD2. Trimming at V came to 0 bases and at J to 4 bases, leaving 3 bases not matched to a gene. The CDR3 sequence is 16 residues long. Germline-derived CDR1 and CDR2 are MDHEN and SYDVKM.

The CDR3 DNA is TGTGCCAGCCGTACAGGGATCAATCAGCCCCAGCATTTT. Protein: CASRTGINQPQHF. The rearrangement joins TRBV30 to TRBJ1-5, with D perhaps matching TRBD1 (6 bases). The germline V and J ends were trimmed by 8 bases and 3 bases, with 14 bases remaining between them. Per the germline V gene, CDR1 is GTSNPN and CDR2 is SVGIG (reference sequence). This CDR3 is built from 13 residues.

This clone was seen only once. This sequence joins TRBV9 and TRBJ1-2, with TRBD1 matching 11 bases. The CDR3 runs to 15 residues. Germline V lookup: CDR1 SGDLS, CDR2 YYNGEE. The ends lost 4 bases at V and 5 bases at J; junction bases unmatched: 7. The CDR3, as DNA: TGTGCCAGCAGCATAGCGGACAGGGGGCGGTATGGCTACACCTTC. Protein product: CASSIADRGRYGYTF. Drawing the rest from reference TRBV9 and TRBJ1-2, the complete variable domain is DSGVTQTPKHLITATGQRVTLRCSPRSGDLSVYWYQQSLDQGLQFLIQYYNGEERAKGNILERFSAQQFPDLHSELNLSSLELGDSALYFCASSIADRGRYGYTFGSGTRLTVV.

The genes are TRBV9 and TRBJ2-3, with TRBD2 identical over 10 bases. The CDR3 loop spans 16 amino acids. The V gene end was trimmed by 3 bases and the J gene end by 6 bases; junction bases not matched to a gene: 10. CDR1 is SGDLS, CDR2 YYNGEE, per germline. This chain's CDR3 is CASSGASGRMSDTQYF. In DNA form, the CDR3 reads TGTGCCAGCAGCGGGGCTAGCGGGAGAATGTCGGATACGCAGTATTTT.

This chain joins TRBV6-6 and TRBJ1-5; no clear D. V lost 9 bases and J 4 bases, leaving 13 bases between the germline ends. Germline CDR1 MNHNY, CDR2 SVGAGI (reference sequence). CDR3 length: 13 amino acids. DNA of the CDR3: TGTGCCAGTTTGAGCTGGAGGAATCAGCCCCAGCATTTT. Translating it yields CASLSWRNQPQHF.

The chain is built from TRBV7-9 and TRBJ1-1; D remains unclear. The V end lost 1 base, the J end lost 4 bases, and 7 bases lay between the germline ends. The CDR3 is 13 residues long. Germline V gene data show CDR1 as SEHNR and CDR2 as FQNEAQ (reference sequence). The CDR3 coding sequence is TGTGCCAGCAGCTTAGGTGCGGTCACTGAAGCTTTCTTT. Its translation: CASSLGAVTEAFF.

The chain carries TRBV7-6 and TRBJ2-1; 7 bases line up with TRBD1. Germline-derived CDR1 and CDR2 are SGHVS and FNYEAQ. The CDR3 covers 16 residues. V shed 4 bases, J shed 6 bases, and the junction held 12 bases outside the gene matches. CDR3 in DNA: TGTGCCAGCAGCTCAAAGAGGGTAGGGGGCCCCAATGAGCAGTTCTTC. Its protein is CASSSKRVGGPNEQFF.

This clone has just one count. This chain uses TRBV18 with TRBJ2-7, with D possibly being TRBD1 (6 bases). Looked up from germline, CDR1 is KGHSH and CDR2 is LQKENI. CDR3 length equals 16 residues. The V end lost 6 bases, the J end lost 0 bases, and 18 bases lay between the germline ends. CDR3 residues: CASSPGRDTSSYEQYF. CDR3 nucleotides: TGTGCCAGCTCCCCAGGCCGGGACACGAGCTCCTACGAGCAGTACTTC.

This chain uses TRBV5-1 with TRBJ2-2; D unclear. The ends were cut back, 9 bases at V and 4 bases at J, with 19 bases in the middle. CDR3 length equals 15 residues. CDR1 is SGHRS and CDR2 is YFSETQ in the germline V gene. The DNA for the CDR3 is TGCGCCACCACGTCTTCGGCCTCGGGCACCGGGGAGCTGTTTTTT. It specifies CATTSSASGTGELFF.